This TCR beta chain came from a study of Graves' ophthalmopathy and Graves' hyperthyroidism. Whole-study context: Upon initial diagnosis and before any treatment, peripheral blood was collected. Study-wide findings and caveats: Blood also carried most expanded thyroid clonotypes exceeding 0.001 frequency.

Ineligible for inclusion were patients with other autoimmune diseases, uncontrolled infections, pregnancy or lactation. The length of the CDR3 is 12 residues. V was trimmed by 6 bases and J by 5 bases, leaving 11 bases between them. Germline-derived CDR1 and CDR2 are DFQATT and SNEGSKA (reference sequence). The authors amplified TCR beta CDR3 regions, and they did so from RNA transcripts for repertoire sequencing. Investigators did first-round RT-PCR with HTBI primers, then second-round multiplex PCR. MiXCR, run by TCRdb on the multiplex PCR reads, gives a single entry per CDR3 protein. The table lists around 670,000 distinct CDR3 sequences, approximately 40% of them singletons. There are a few counts of this clonotype. Antigen: not known.

The sequenced sample was peripheral blood. The chain couples TRBV20-1 to TRBJ1-5; D remains ambiguous. This sequence was found in an adult man with Graves' ophthalmopathy. The chain's CDR3 is CSAEEFDQPQHF. DNA of the CDR3: TGCAGTGCCGAAGAGTTTGATCAGCCCCAGCATTTT.